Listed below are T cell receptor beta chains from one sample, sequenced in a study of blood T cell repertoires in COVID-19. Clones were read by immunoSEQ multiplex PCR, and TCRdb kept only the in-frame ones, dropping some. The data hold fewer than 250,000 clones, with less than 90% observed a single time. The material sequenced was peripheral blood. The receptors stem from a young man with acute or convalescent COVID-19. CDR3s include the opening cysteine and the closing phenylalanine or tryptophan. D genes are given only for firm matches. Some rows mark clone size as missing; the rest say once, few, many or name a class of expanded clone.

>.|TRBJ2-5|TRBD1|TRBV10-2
CASSERGRETQYF
TGCGCCAGCAGTGAGAGGGGGCGGGAGACCCAGTACTTC
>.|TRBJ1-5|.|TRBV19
CASSRVQYSNQPQHF
TGTGCCAGTAGTAGGGTACAGTATAGCAATCAGCCCCAGCATTTT
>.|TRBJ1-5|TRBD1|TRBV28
CASIPIRGRAQPQHF
TGTGCCAGCATTCCCATTAGGGGGCGCGCCCAGCCCCAGCATTTT
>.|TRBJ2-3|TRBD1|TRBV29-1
CSAKPGQGVDTQYF
TGCAGCGCAAAACCGGGACAGGGTGTAGATACGCAGTATTTT
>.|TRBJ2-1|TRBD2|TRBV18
CASSPSGLAGVNEQFF
TGTGCCAGCTCACCGTCGGGACTAGCGGGAGTGAATGAGCAGTTCTTC
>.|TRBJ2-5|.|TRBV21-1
CASSPRQGPGETQYF
TGTGCCAGCAGCCCAAGACAGGGTCCGGGGGAGACCCAGTACTTC
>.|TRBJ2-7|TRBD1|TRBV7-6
CASSLALDGQGPPSF
TGTGCCAGCAGCTTAGCGTTAGATGGACAGGGGCCACCGTCGTTC
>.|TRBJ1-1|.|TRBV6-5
CASSKTENTEAFF
TGTGCCAGCAGTAAGACAGAGAACACTGAAGCTTTCTTT
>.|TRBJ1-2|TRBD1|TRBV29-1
CSAPQGGNYGYTF
TGCAGCGCTCCACAGGGGGGGAACTATGGCTACACCTTC
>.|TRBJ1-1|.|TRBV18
CASSPRGNTEAFF
TGTGCCAGCTCCCCCAGGGGGAACACTGAAGCTTTCTTT
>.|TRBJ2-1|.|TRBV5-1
CASSLVPGSHNEQFF
TGCGCCAGCAGCTTAGTCCCGGGGTCCCACAATGAGCAGTTCTTC
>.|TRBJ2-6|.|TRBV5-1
CASKLLSGANVLTF
TGCGCCAGCAAGCTGCTATCTGGGGCCAACGTCCTGACTTTC
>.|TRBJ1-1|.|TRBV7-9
CASSLDRASEAFF
TGTGCCAGCAGCTTAGACAGGGCAAGCGAAGCTTTCTTT
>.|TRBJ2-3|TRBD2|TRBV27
CASSSRGRADTQYF
TGTGCCAGCAGTTCGCGAGGGAGGGCCGATACGCAGTATTTT
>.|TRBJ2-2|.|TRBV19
CASNPVFGGELFF
TGTGCCAGTAACCCGGTTTTTGGCGGGGAGCTGTTTTTT
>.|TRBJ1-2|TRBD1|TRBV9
CASSTSQGQYGYTF
TGTGCCAGCAGCACATCACAGGGGCAATATGGCTACACCTTC
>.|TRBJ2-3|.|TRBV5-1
CASSPSRQALADTQYF
TGCGCCAGCAGCCCCTCGCGACAGGCCTTAGCGGATACGCAGTATTTT
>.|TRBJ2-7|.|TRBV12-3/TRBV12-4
CASSSPAYEQYF
TGTGCCAGCAGTTCCCCAGCCTACGAGCAGTACTTC
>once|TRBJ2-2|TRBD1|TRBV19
CASSIDGQGGRTGELFF
TGTGCCAGTAGTATAGATGGACAGGGGGGTCGGACCGGGGAGCTGTTTTTT
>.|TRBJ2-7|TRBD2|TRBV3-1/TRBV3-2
CASSLKRGPYLYEQYF
TGTGCCAGCAGCCTAAAGCGGGGGCCTTACCTCTACGAGCAGTACTTC
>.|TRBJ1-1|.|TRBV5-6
CASTLRLNTEAFF
TGTGCCAGCACCCTCAGGCTGAACACTGAAGCTTTCTTT
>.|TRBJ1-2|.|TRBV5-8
CASSLDEGALIYGYTF
TGTGCCAGCAGCTTGGATGAAGGGGCCCTTATCTATGGCTACACCTTC
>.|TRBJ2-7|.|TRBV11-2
CASSLAAGVSYEQYF
TGTGCCAGCAGCTTAGCCGCAGGGGTTAGTTACGAGCAGTACTTC
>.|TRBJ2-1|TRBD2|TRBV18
CASSPPRAGLAANNEQFF
TGTGCCAGCTCACCACCTCGGGCGGGACTAGCGGCAAACAATGAGCAGTTCTTC
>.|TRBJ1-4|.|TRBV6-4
CASSDKGPHEKLFF
TGTGCCAGCAGTGACAAGGGGCCGCATGAAAAACTGTTTTTT
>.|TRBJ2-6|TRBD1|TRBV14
CASQPAQGVSGANVLTF
TGTGCCAGCCAGCCAGCACAGGGGGTTTCTGGGGCCAACGTCCTGACTTTC
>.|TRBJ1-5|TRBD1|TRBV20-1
CSASRGDRGSNQPQHF
TGCAGTGCTAGTCGGGGGGACAGGGGTAGCAATCAGCCCCAGCATTTT
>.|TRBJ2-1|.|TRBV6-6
CASRLSEGGNEQFF
TGTGCCAGCAGACTATCCGAGGGAGGCAATGAGCAGTTCTTC
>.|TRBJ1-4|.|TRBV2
CASTLESWGASEKLFF
TGTGCCAGTACGCTAGAAAGTTGGGGAGCGAGTGAAAAACTGTTTTTT
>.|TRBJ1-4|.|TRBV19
CASSIFQGRDEKLFF
TGTGCCAGTAGTATTTTCCAGGGGAGGGACGAAAAACTGTTTTTT
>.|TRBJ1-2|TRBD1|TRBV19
CASTPSRTGVANYGYTF
TGTGCCAGTACCCCATCACGGACAGGGGTGGCTAACTATGGCTACACCTTC
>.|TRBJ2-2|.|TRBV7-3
CASSRLQGNTGELFF
TGTGCCAGCAGCCGGTTACAGGGGAACACCGGGGAGCTGTTTTTT
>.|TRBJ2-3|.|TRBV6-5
CASSSPADTQYF
TGTGCCAGCAGTTCTCCTGCAGATACGCAGTATTTT
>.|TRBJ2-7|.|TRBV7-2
CASRIDTGPYEQYF
TGTGCCAGCAGGATTGACACAGGACCCTACGAGCAGTACTTC
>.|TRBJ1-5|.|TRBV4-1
CASSQALTGINQPQHF
TGCGCCAGCAGCCAAGCATTAACAGGAATCAATCAGCCCCAGCATTTT
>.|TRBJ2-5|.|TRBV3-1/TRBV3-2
CASSQSGKETQYF
TGTGCCAGCAGCCAGAGTGGTAAAGAGACCCAGTACTTC
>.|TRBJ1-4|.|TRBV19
CASSIRLGGQRDEKLFF
TGTGCCAGTAGTATCCGTCTCGGGGGGCAAAGAGATGAAAAACTGTTTTTT
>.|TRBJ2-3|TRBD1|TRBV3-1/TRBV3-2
CASSDRGPDTQYF
TGTGCCAGCAGCGACAGGGGTCCAGATACGCAGTATTTT
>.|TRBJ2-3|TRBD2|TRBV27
CASSPGLARDTQYF
TGTGCCAGCAGTCCTGGACTAGCTCGGGATACGCAGTATTTT
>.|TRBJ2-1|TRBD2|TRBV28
CASFNLRESREQFF
TGTGCCAGCTTCAATCTGCGGGAGTCAAGAGAGCAGTTCTTC
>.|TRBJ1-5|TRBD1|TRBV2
CASTRDRGRLNQPQHF
TGTGCCAGTACACGGGACAGGGGGCGCCTGAATCAGCCCCAGCATTTT
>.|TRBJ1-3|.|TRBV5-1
CASSSGSAGGNTIYF
TGCGCCAGCAGCAGCGGGAGCGCAGGTGGAAACACCATATATTTT
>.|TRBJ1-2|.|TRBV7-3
CASSPQGPLPYGYTF
TGTGCCAGCAGCCCACAGGGCCCGCTCCCCTATGGCTACACCTTC
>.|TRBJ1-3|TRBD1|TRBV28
CASSRDRVNTIYF
TGTGCCAGCAGTCGGGACAGGGTAAACACCATATATTTT
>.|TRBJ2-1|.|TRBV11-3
CASSLGYRSSHNEQFF
TGTGCCAGCAGCTTAGGGTACAGGTCATCCCACAATGAGCAGTTCTTC
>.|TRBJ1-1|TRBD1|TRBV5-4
CASSLAWTGGAGGAFF
TGTGCCAGCAGCTTGGCTTGGACAGGGGGCGCAGGTGGAGCTTTCTTT
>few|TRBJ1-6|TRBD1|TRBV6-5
CASSPLEDRRSPLHF
TGTGCCAGCAGTCCCCTTGAGGACAGGCGTTCACCCCTCCACTTT
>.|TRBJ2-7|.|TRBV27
CVADSPYEQYF
TGTGTCGCCGACTCCCCTTACGAGCAGTACTTC
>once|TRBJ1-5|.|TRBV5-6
CASSVTGTGTLYSNQPQHF
TGTGCCAGCAGCGTAACCGGAACCGGGACACTGTATAGCAATCAGCCCCAGCATTTT
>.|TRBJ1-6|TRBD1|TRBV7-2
CASSLDFRRGQNNSPLHF
TGTGCCAGCAGCTTAGATTTTCGGAGGGGACAGAATAATTCACCCCTCCACTTT
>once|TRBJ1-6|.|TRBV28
CASRRGGVGTLHF
TGTGCCAGCAGAAGGGGGGGGGTAGGAACCCTCCACTTT
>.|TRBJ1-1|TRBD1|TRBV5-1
CASSLDRPYNTEAFF
TGCGCCAGCAGCCTGGACAGGCCCTATAACACTGAAGCTTTCTTT
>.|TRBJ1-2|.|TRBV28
CASSLFGGTYGYTF
TGTGCCAGCAGTTTATTCGGGGGAACTTATGGCTACACCTTC
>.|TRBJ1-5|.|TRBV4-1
CASSQGTTYQPQHF
TGCGCCAGCAGCCAAGGGACAACTTATCAGCCCCAGCATTTT